This T cell receptor beta chain is from a study of cytomegalovirus exposure and HLA in healthy donors. Study-wide results and limits: A link between a missense DCLRE1C variant and TCR beta V- and J-gene trimming emerged from a later analysis. Most TCR sequences were uncommon, yet certain public TCRs appeared in many donors.

The CDR3 has 13 amino acids. Germline V CDR1 and CDR2: MNHEY, SVGAGI. The V gene lost 9 bases and the J gene lost 3 bases, with 14 bases spanning the gap. The PCR had 60 Vbeta and 13 Jbeta primers. The data were produced by immunoSEQ multiplex PCR, yet TCRdb's version contains in-frame clones alone and is incomplete. In the table there are about 52,000 clones, around 70% of which are singletons. A few counts support this clone. Its antigen is unidentified. What was sequenced was PBMCs. This receptor was identified in a young man in good health and CMV-seronegative. This chain connects TRBV6-5 to TRBJ1-2, with D possibly TRBD1 on 5 matching bases. CDR3 nucleotide sequence: TGTGCCAGTTCTTCGACAGCCCACTATGGCTACACCTTC. It codes for CASSSTAHYGYTF.